The 3 T cell receptor beta chains given below trace back to one sample, sequenced in a study of blood T cell repertoires in COVID-19 (dated by TCRdb to about 2020). Libraries were made using the immunoSEQ multiplex PCR assay. TCRdb's version of the immuneACCESS table is confined to in-frame rearrangements and falls short of the full clone set. An unresolved V gene accounts for under half of the shortfall where checked; the remainder is of unknown origin. Counted in this sample were 200,000 to 250,000 clones; roughly 89% of them appeared once. Around 6.5% of the sample goes to the ten largest clones. The specimen was peripheral blood. Receptor source: a man in his sixties who had recovered from COVID-19.

The rearrangement links TRBV3-1 (or the pseudogene TRBV3-2) to TRBJ1-5; D call uncertain. CDR1 and CDR2 (germline): LGHDT, YNNKEL (reference sequence). The ends were cut back, 2 bases at V and 6 bases at J, with 14 bases in the middle. CDR3 length: 15 amino acids. Written as DNA, the CDR3 is TGTGCCAGCAGCCAAACCCCTCGAGAGGGTCAGCCCCAGCATTTT. Amino acid sequence: CASSQTPREGQPQHF.

This rearrangement joins TRBV2 to TRBJ1-1, with D perhaps matching TRBD1 (5 bases). V lost 3 bases, J lost 8 bases, and 10 bases lay in between. The germline gives CDR1 SNHLY, CDR2 FYNNEI. CDR3 size: 12 residues. CDR3 sequence (DNA): TGTGCCAGCAGTGAGCAGACAGAAGAAGCTTTCTTT. Its translation is CASSEQTEEAFF.

This clone appeared once. This chain joins TRBV2 and TRBJ1-2; 7 nucleotides match TRBD1. The CDR3 loop spans 14 amino acids. Germline V CDR1 and CDR2: SNHLY, FYNNEI. The trim removed 6 bases at V and 1 base at J, leaving 5 bases unmatched. CDR3 amino acids: CASRGDSYNYGYTF. Written as DNA, the CDR3 is TGTGCCAGCAGAGGGGACAGCTATAACTATGGCTACACCTTC.